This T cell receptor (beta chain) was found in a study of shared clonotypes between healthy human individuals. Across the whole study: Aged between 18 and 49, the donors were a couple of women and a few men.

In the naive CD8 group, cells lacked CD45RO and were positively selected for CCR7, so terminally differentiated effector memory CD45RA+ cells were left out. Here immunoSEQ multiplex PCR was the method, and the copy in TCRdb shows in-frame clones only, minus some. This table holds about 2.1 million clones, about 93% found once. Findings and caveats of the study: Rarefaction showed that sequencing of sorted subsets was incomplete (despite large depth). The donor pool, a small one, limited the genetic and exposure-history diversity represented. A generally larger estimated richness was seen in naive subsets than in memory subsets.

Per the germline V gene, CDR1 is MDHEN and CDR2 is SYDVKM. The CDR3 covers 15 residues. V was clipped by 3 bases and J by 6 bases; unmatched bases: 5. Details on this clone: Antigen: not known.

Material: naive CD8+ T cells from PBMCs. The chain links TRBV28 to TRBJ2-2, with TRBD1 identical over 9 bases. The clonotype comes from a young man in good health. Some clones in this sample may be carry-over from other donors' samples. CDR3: CASSFGQGFSGELFF. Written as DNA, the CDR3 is TGTGCCAGCAGTTTCGGACAGGGGTTTTCCGGGGAGCTGTTTTTT.